The 17 T cell receptor beta chains reported below all come from one sample, sequenced in a study of blood T cell repertoires in COVID-19. Measured with immunoSEQ multiplex PCR; TCRdb has only the in-frame clones, and not every one. The profile shows some 230,000 clones, 82% of them singletons. The specimen was peripheral blood. The receptor source for this set is a woman aged 80 or over with COVID-19, enrolled during active disease.

V is TRBV27 and J is TRBJ2-6, with D unresolved. The CDR3 loop spans 14 amino acids. V was pared by 2 bases and J by 0 bases, with 2 bases between. The germline V gene has CDR1 MNHEY and CDR2 SMNVEV (reference sequence). The CDR3 sequence: CASSLRSGANVLTF. CDR3 nucleotides: TGTGCCAGCAGTTTACGCTCTGGGGCCAACGTCCTGACTTTC.

This clone is a singleton in its sample. This chain connects TRBV2 to TRBJ1-2, with D unresolved. The CDR3 totals 12 residues. The germline gives CDR1 SNHLY, CDR2 FYNNEI. V lost 2 bases, J lost 2 bases, and 3 bases lay in between. The CDR3 reads CASSEQNYGYTF. The CDR3 DNA sequence: TGTGCCAGCAGTGAACAAAACTATGGCTACACCTTC.

CDR3 protein: CASSLTSRNEKLFF. The CDR3 coding sequence is TGTGCCAGCAGCCTGACAAGCCGTAATGAAAAACTGTTTTTT. The rearrangement links TRBV3-1 (or the pseudogene TRBV3-2) to TRBJ1-4, with D uncertain. The V end was cut by 4 bases, the J end by 4 bases, with 10 bases between. The germline V gene encodes CDR1 LGHDT and CDR2 YNNKEL (reference sequence). This CDR3 has 14 amino acids.

In DNA, the CDR3 is TGTGCCAGCAGCCTTGGGACTAGCGGCTACGAGCAGTACTTC. Translated: CASSLGTSGYEQYF. J is TRBJ2-7 and V is TRBV3-1 (or the pseudogene TRBV3-2); 11 bases are shared with TRBD2. V shed 4 bases, J shed 3 bases, and the junction held 2 bases outside the gene matches. The CDR3 length is 14 residues. Germline V lookup: CDR1 LGHDT, CDR2 YNNKEL (reference sequence).

This chain uses TRBV5-1 with TRBJ2-5; D might be TRBD2 (7 bases). Trimming took 5 bases from V and 0 from J, leaving 14 bases between them. Germline values: CDR1 SGHRS, CDR2 YFSETQ. The CDR3 consists of 15 residues. The DNA of the CDR3 is TGCGCCAGCAGACTAGGGGGGGTTAACCAAGAGACCCAGTACTTC. As protein: CASRLGGVNQETQYF.

The chain uses TRBV7-9 and TRBJ2-1; 15 nucleotides line up with TRBD2. Looked up from germline, CDR1 is SEHNR and CDR2 is FQNEAQ (reference sequence). The CDR3 is 16 amino acids. The ends lost 1 base at V and 9 bases at J; junction bases unmatched: 4. This CDR3 is CASSLGGLAGGGEQFF. The CDR3 DNA sequence: TGTGCCAGCAGCTTAGGGGGACTAGCGGGAGGAGGTGAGCAGTTCTTC.

Worth noting for this clone: Within the sample, other DNA sequences also encode this same CDR3. V is TRBV5-1 and J is TRBJ1-5, with 9 nucleotides matching TRBD1. Per germline, CDR1 SGHRS and CDR2 YFSETQ. The CDR3 has 13 amino acids. J was trimmed by 5 bases and V by 4 bases; bases with no gene match: 1. The CDR3 coding sequence is TGCGCCAGCAGCCGGGACAGGGATCAGCCCCAGCATTTT. Translation: CASSRDRDQPQHF.

The chain combines TRBV11-3 with TRBJ1-3; 7 bases are shared with TRBD1. Germline CDR1 reads SGHNT; CDR2 reads YENEEA. CDR3 size: 16 residues. V was clipped by 1 base and J by 4 bases; unmatched bases: 7. The CDR3, as DNA: TGTGCCAGCAGCTTAGTCGGCAGGGGGACAGGAAACACCATATATTTT. Translating gives CASSLVGRGTGNTIYF.

The CDR3 reads CASSPTGLGGYTF. The CDR3 DNA reads as TGTGCCAGCAGCCCGACAGGCTTAGGCGGCTACACCTTC. J is TRBJ1-2 and V is TRBV27, with D perhaps TRBD1 (6 bases). Between the trimmed V and J ends, which lost 6 bases and 8 bases, there was a span of 16 bases. This CDR3 has 13 residues. CDR1 MNHEY and CDR2 SMNVEV come from the germline V gene (reference sequence).

A few counts support this clone. The V call is TRBV27, the J call TRBJ1-1, with TRBD1 matching 8 bases. Germline-derived CDR1 and CDR2 are MNHEY and SMNVEV (reference sequence). CDR3 length: 16 amino acids. V lost 1 base to trimming and J lost 4 bases; unmatched junction nucleotides: 8. CDR3: CASSLLSRGLSTEAFF. CDR3 DNA sequence: TGTGCCAGCAGTTTATTGTCCAGGGGGCTGAGCACTGAAGCTTTCTTT.

This chain joins TRBV19 and TRBJ1-5; 7 nucleotides match TRBD1. Trimming cost V 5 bases and J 9 bases; bases outside gene matches: 10. The CDR3 runs to 14 residues. Germline CDR1 reads LNHDA; CDR2 reads SQIVND (reference sequence). The CDR3 sequence: CASSLGQSKRPQHF. The CDR3 DNA is TGTGCCAGTAGTTTGGGACAGTCAAAACGGCCCCAGCATTTT.

The rearrangement joins TRBV5-8 to TRBJ1-2, with 9 bases identical to TRBD1. CDR1 and CDR2 (germline): SGHTS, YDEGEE. The CDR3 contains 16 residues. The V and J ends lost 4 bases and 4 bases, in that order; junction bases with no gene match: 11. DNA of the CDR3: TGTGCCAGCAGCCCCGATAACAGGGGGCCTGGCTATGGCTACACCTTC. Protein sequence: CASSPDNRGPGYGYTF.

The J gene is TRBJ1-5, the V gene TRBV28; possible D gene TRBD1, 5 bases. The CDR3 consists of 12 residues. Germline loops: CDR1 MDHEN, CDR2 SYDVKM. The germline V and J ends were trimmed by 7 bases and 4 bases, with 8 bases remaining between them. CDR3 in amino acids: CASNDRNQPQHF. DNA for the CDR3: TGTGCCAGCAACGACAGAAATCAGCCCCAGCATTTT.

The chain couples TRBV7-8 to TRBJ1-2; D not resolved. Trimming removed 1 base at V and 6 bases at J, with 18 bases between. Germline V gene data show CDR1 as SGHVS and CDR2 as FQNEAQ. This CDR3 region has 16 residues. The CDR3 sequence: CASSLVRARRSHGYTF. CDR3 bases: TGTGCCAGCAGCTTAGTGAGGGCTCGGAGGTCACATGGCTACACCTTC.

The J gene is TRBJ1-1, the V gene TRBV1; the table's D gene call, TRBD1, was not cross checked with the DNA. TRBV1 is listed as a pseudogene. The CDR3 runs 13 residues. This CDR3 reads CTSGTGGPTEAFF. CDR3 DNA: TGCACCAGCGGGACAGGTGGGCCCACTGAAGCTTTCTTT.

The genes are TRBV28 and TRBJ1-2; D is unresolved. Germline CDR1 reads MDHEN; CDR2 reads SYDVKM. The CDR3 runs to 10 residues. The ends were cut back, 8 bases at V and 5 bases at J, with 6 bases in the middle. The chain's CDR3 is CASSGYGYTF. The CDR3 nucleotides read TGTGCCAGCTCCGGGTATGGCTACACCTTC.

This chain joins TRBV6-5 and TRBJ1-5; D remains unclear. Germline CDR1 reads MNHEY; CDR2 reads SVGAGI. Trimming pared 6 bases from V and 4 bases from J, leaving 7 bases between. The CDR3 totals 12 residues. DNA for the CDR3: TGTGCCAGCAGGGCGGCAAATCAGCCCCAGCATTTT. Encoded protein: CASRAANQPQHF.